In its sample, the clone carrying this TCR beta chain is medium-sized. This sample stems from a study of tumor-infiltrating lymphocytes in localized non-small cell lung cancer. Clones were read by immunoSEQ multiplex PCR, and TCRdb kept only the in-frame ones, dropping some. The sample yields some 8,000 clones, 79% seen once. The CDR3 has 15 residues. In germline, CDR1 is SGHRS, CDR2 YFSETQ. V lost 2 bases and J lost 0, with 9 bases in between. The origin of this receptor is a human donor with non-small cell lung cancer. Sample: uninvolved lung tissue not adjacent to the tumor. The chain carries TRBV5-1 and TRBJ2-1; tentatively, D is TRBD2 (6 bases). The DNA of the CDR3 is TGCGCCAGCAGCTTAATTAGCGGCTCCTACAATGAGCAGTTCTTC. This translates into CASSLISGSYNEQFF.